Listed below are T cell receptor beta chains from one sample, sequenced in a study of blood T cell repertoires in COVID-19. Sequenced by immunoSEQ multiplex PCR; TCRdb stores in-frame clones only, minus some. The sample contains about 360,000 clones, around nine tenths of which appear only once. The sample consisted of peripheral blood. These receptors were taken from a human donor in a cohort sampled during active COVID-19. Each CDR3 is given with its conserved first and last residue. A D gene is named only where the DNA matches it firmly. Expanded clones are given a class, and other clones once, few, many or no size at all.

clone size: NA; J gene: TRBJ1-2; CDR3 length: 14; V gene: TRBV3-1/TRBV3-2; D gene: NA; CDR3 DNA: TGTGCCAGCAGCCTTACAGCCATTAACTATGGCTACACCTTC; CDR3 protein: CASSLTAINYGYTF
clone size: NA; J gene: TRBJ2-5; CDR3 length: 13; V gene: TRBV19; D gene: NA; CDR3 DNA: TGTGCCAGTAGCCTGTCCGAGGTTGGGACCCAGTACTTC; CDR3 protein: CASSLSEVGTQYF
clone size: once; J gene: TRBJ1-1; CDR3 length: 13; V gene: TRBV29-1; D gene: NA; CDR3 DNA: TGCAGCGTTCGAAGGACACCGAACACTGAAGCTTTCTTT; CDR3 protein: CSVRRTPNTEAFF
clone size: NA; J gene: TRBJ2-3; CDR3 length: 16; V gene: TRBV5-4; D gene: TRBD1; CDR3 DNA: TGTGCCAGCAGCCGACAGGGGGGGGCGGACACAGATACGCAGTATTTT; CDR3 protein: CASSRQGGADTDTQYF
clone size: NA; J gene: TRBJ1-4; CDR3 length: 15; V gene: TRBV5-4; D gene: NA; CDR3 DNA: TGTGCCAGCAGCCCGGGGGGGGAGGGTCATGAAAAACTGTTTTTT; CDR3 protein: CASSPGGEGHEKLFF
clone size: few; J gene: TRBJ2-5; CDR3 length: 16; V gene: TRBV4-1; D gene: TRBD2; CDR3 DNA: TGCGCCAGCAGCCACCCGACTAGCGGGAGCGGGGAGACCCAGTACTTC; CDR3 protein: CASSHPTSGSGETQYF
clone size: NA; J gene: TRBJ1-2; CDR3 length: 15; V gene: TRBV4-1; D gene: TRBD1; CDR3 DNA: TGCGCCAGCAGCCAACCGGGACAGGGTTTGGAAGGCTACACCTTC; CDR3 protein: CASSQPGQGLEGYTF
clone size: NA; J gene: TRBJ1-4; CDR3 length: 15; V gene: TRBV28; D gene: NA; CDR3 DNA: TGTGCCAGCAGTCCCGACTCAATGAGAGGTGAAAAACTGTTTTTT; CDR3 protein: CASSPDSMRGEKLFF
clone size: NA; J gene: TRBJ1-2; CDR3 length: 16; V gene: TRBV28; D gene: TRBD1; CDR3 DNA: TGTGCCAGTAGATACCCCGAACAGGGGACTAACTATGGCTACACCTTC; CDR3 protein: CASRYPEQGTNYGYTF
clone size: NA; J gene: TRBJ1-6; CDR3 length: 13; V gene: TRBV14; D gene: TRBD1; CDR3 DNA: TGTGCCAGCAGCCAAGGTCGACAGGGTACCCTCCACTTT; CDR3 protein: CASSQGRQGTLHF
clone size: NA; J gene: TRBJ1-2; CDR3 length: 14; V gene: TRBV11-2; D gene: NA; CDR3 DNA: TGTGCCAGCAGCTCCGGGGACGGGGGCTATGGCTACACCTTC; CDR3 protein: CASSSGDGGYGYTF
clone size: NA; J gene: TRBJ2-5; CDR3 length: 15; V gene: TRBV28; D gene: NA; CDR3 DNA: TGTGCCAGCAGTTTATTACCCGAGGTCCACGAGACCCAGTACTTC; CDR3 protein: CASSLLPEVHETQYF
clone size: NA; J gene: TRBJ1-6; CDR3 length: 15; V gene: TRBV29-1; D gene: NA; CDR3 DNA: TGCAGCGTCCGAGTGGGTTCGAGGTATAATTCACCCCTCCACTTT; CDR3 protein: CSVRVGSRYNSPLHF
clone size: NA; J gene: TRBJ2-5; CDR3 length: 14; V gene: TRBV18; D gene: NA; CDR3 DNA: TGTGCCAGCTCACCACGGGGACACGGGGAGACCCAGTACTTC; CDR3 protein: CASSPRGHGETQYF
clone size: NA; J gene: TRBJ1-1; CDR3 length: 16; V gene: TRBV13; D gene: TRBD1; CDR3 DNA: TGTGCCAGCGGGATTGGGGAGACAGGGGTGTACACTGAAGCTTTCTTT; CDR3 protein: CASGIGETGVYTEAFF
clone size: NA; J gene: TRBJ2-5; CDR3 length: 16; V gene: TRBV7-6; D gene: TRBD2; CDR3 DNA: TGTGCCAGCAGCTTGTCGATTAGCGGGGTGTGGGAGACCCAGTACTTC; CDR3 protein: CASSLSISGVWETQYF
clone size: NA; J gene: TRBJ1-5; CDR3 length: 13; V gene: TRBV28; D gene: NA; CDR3 DNA: TGTGCCAGCAGGATACAGCCGATGAAGCCCCAGCATTTT; CDR3 protein: CASRIQPMKPQHF
clone size: NA; J gene: TRBJ2-3; CDR3 length: 13; V gene: TRBV6-5; D gene: NA; CDR3 DNA: TGTGCCAGCAGTTCGGAGGTCACAGATACGCAGTATTTT; CDR3 protein: CASSSEVTDTQYF
clone size: once; J gene: TRBJ1-2; CDR3 length: 15; V gene: TRBV7-2; D gene: TRBD1; CDR3 DNA: TGTGCCAGCAGCCGTACAGGGGGCGCTGATTATGGCTACACCTTC; CDR3 protein: CASSRTGGADYGYTF
clone size: NA; J gene: TRBJ2-5; CDR3 length: 14; V gene: TRBV28; D gene: TRBD1; CDR3 DNA: TGTGCCAGCAGTTTATCCAGGGGGCAAGAGACCCAGTACTTC; CDR3 protein: CASSLSRGQETQYF
clone size: NA; J gene: TRBJ1-1; CDR3 length: 15; V gene: TRBV10-2; D gene: NA; CDR3 DNA: TGCGCCAGCAGTGATCTCGCCGGTATGAACACTGAAGCTTTCTTT; CDR3 protein: CASSDLAGMNTEAFF
clone size: NA; J gene: TRBJ2-5; CDR3 length: 13; V gene: TRBV24-1; D gene: NA; CDR3 DNA: TGTGCCACCAGGGAGGGGAAGGAAGAGACCCAGTACTTC; CDR3 protein: CATREGKEETQYF
clone size: NA; J gene: TRBJ1-1; CDR3 length: 14; V gene: TRBV6-2/TRBV6-3; D gene: NA; CDR3 DNA: TGTGCCAGCAGTTACGACATTATGAACACTGAAGCTTTCTTT; CDR3 protein: CASSYDIMNTEAFF
clone size: NA; J gene: TRBJ2-3; CDR3 length: 17; V gene: TRBV19; D gene: TRBD2; CDR3 DNA: TGTGCCAGTAGTACAATAGCGGGAGGGCCTAGCACAGATACGCAGTATTTT; CDR3 protein: CASSTIAGGPSTDTQYF
clone size: few; J gene: TRBJ2-1; CDR3 length: 16; V gene: TRBV30; D gene: NA; CDR3 DNA: TGTGCCTGGAGTGTAAGGGGCTTAAATTCCTACAATGAGCAGTTCTTC; CDR3 protein: CAWSVRGLNSYNEQFF
clone size: NA; J gene: TRBJ1-2; CDR3 length: 13; V gene: TRBV2; D gene: NA; CDR3 DNA: TGTGCCAGCATGCGAGACGGACTCTATGGCTACACCTTC; CDR3 protein: CASMRDGLYGYTF
clone size: NA; J gene: TRBJ2-5; CDR3 length: 11; V gene: TRBV6-5; D gene: NA; CDR3 DNA: TGTGCCAGCAGGAGGGCCGCAGTGGAGTACTTC; CDR3 protein: CASRRAAVEYF
clone size: NA; J gene: TRBJ2-7; CDR3 length: 13; V gene: TRBV3-1/TRBV3-2; D gene: NA; CDR3 DNA: TGTGCCAGCAGCAGTTTAAAGGGGGACGAGCAGTACTTC; CDR3 protein: CASSSLKGDEQYF
clone size: NA; J gene: TRBJ2-5; CDR3 length: 15; V gene: TRBV5-6; D gene: NA; CDR3 DNA: TGTGCCAGCAGCTTGGGTCCAGGGGCGGAAGAGACCCAGTACTTC; CDR3 protein: CASSLGPGAEETQYF